This is a list of T cell receptor beta chains from one sample in a study of beta chain features in type 1 diabetes. Clones were read by immunoSEQ multiplex PCR, and TCRdb kept only the in-frame ones, dropping some. The sample yields around 500,000 clones, roughly 11% seen once. Sequences were obtained from naive CD4+ T cells from blood. The receptor set was obtained from a woman under 30 in good health. The CDR3 runs from the conserved cysteine through the conserved F or W. A D gene is named only where the DNA matches it firmly. Some rows mark clone size as missing; the rest say once, few, many or name a class of expanded clone.

d_gene: TRBD2
abundance: NA
j_gene: TRBJ2-5
v_gene: TRBV15
CDR3aa: CATSRDPGGGQETQYF
CDR3nt: TGTGCCACCAGCAGAGACCCGGGGGGAGGGCAAGAGACCCAGTACTTC

d_gene: NA
abundance: NA
j_gene: TRBJ1-4
v_gene: TRBV7-2
CDR3aa: CASSKRTGWDEKLFF
CDR3nt: TGTGCCAGCAGCAAACGTACAGGGTGGGATGAAAAACTGTTTTTT

d_gene: NA
abundance: few
j_gene: TRBJ1-1
v_gene: TRBV7-3
CDR3aa: CASSLSGNTEAFF
CDR3nt: TGTGCCAGCAGCTTATCGGGGAACACTGAAGCTTTCTTT

d_gene: TRBD1
abundance: NA
j_gene: TRBJ1-3
v_gene: TRBV5-4
CDR3aa: CASSSGTGTGNTIYF
CDR3nt: TGTGCCAGCAGCTCAGGGACAGGGACAGGAAACACCATATATTTT

d_gene: NA
abundance: NA
j_gene: TRBJ2-3
v_gene: TRBV5-1
CDR3aa: CASSLAADTQYF
CDR3nt: TGCGCCAGCAGCTTGGCTGCGGATACGCAGTATTTT

d_gene: NA
abundance: few
j_gene: TRBJ2-2
v_gene: TRBV5-6
CDR3aa: CASSPFTGELFF
CDR3nt: TGTGCCAGCAGCCCATTCACCGGGGAGCTGTTTTTT

d_gene: TRBD1
abundance: NA
j_gene: TRBJ1-2
v_gene: TRBV19
CDR3aa: CASSTQWRGHKGYTF
CDR3nt: TGTGCCAGTAGTACCCAGTGGAGGGGGCATAAAGGCTACACCTTC

d_gene: NA
abundance: NA
j_gene: TRBJ1-4
v_gene: TRBV30
CDR3aa: CAWSVQGATNEKLFF
CDR3nt: TGTGCCTGGAGTGTACAAGGTGCAACTAATGAAAAACTGTTTTTT

d_gene: TRBD2
abundance: NA
j_gene: TRBJ2-3
v_gene: TRBV11-2
CDR3aa: CASSFTGLAGSTDTQYF
CDR3nt: TGTGCCAGCAGCTTCACGGGACTAGCGGGCTCAACAGATACGCAGTATTTT

d_gene: NA
abundance: NA
j_gene: TRBJ1-3
v_gene: TRBV9
CDR3aa: CASSVGPLNTIYF
CDR3nt: TGTGCCAGCAGCGTGGGACCGCTAAACACCATATATTTT

d_gene: NA
abundance: NA
j_gene: TRBJ2-3
v_gene: TRBV7-2
CDR3aa: CASSVDSVVADTQYF
CDR3nt: TGTGCCAGCAGCGTGGACTCAGTGGTCGCAGATACGCAGTATTTT